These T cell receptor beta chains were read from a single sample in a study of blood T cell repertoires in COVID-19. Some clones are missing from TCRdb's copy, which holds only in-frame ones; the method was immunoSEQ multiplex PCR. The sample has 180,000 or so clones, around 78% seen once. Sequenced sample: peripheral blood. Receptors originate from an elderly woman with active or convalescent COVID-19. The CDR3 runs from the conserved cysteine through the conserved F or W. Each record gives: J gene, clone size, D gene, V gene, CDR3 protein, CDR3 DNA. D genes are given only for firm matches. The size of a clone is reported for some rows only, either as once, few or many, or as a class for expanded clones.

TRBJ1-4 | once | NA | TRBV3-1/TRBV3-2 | CASSQDLTEDNEKLFF | TGTGCCAGCAGCCAAGACCTGACGGAGGATAATGAAAAACTGTTTTTT
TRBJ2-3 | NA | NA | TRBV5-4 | CASSSDQGGTQYF | TGTGCCAGCAGCTCAGATCAGGGGGGTACGCAGTATTTT
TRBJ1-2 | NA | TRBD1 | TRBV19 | CASSTDRGVGYGYTF | TGTGCCAGTAGTACAGACAGGGGAGTTGGCTATGGCTACACCTTC
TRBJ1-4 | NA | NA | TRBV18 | CASSLPTRTPLNEKLFF | TGTGCCAGCTCACTACCAACCCGGACACCCCTTAATGAAAAACTGTTTTTT
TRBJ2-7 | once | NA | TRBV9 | CASSGPGPRAAEQYF | TGTGCCAGCAGCGGACCTGGGCCCAGGGCGGCCGAGCAGTACTTC
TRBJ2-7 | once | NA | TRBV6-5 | CASSYSAGNYEQYF | TGTGCCAGCAGTTACTCGGCAGGGAACTACGAGCAGTACTTC
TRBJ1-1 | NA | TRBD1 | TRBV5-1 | CASSKDRVNEAFF | TGCGCCAGCAGCAAGGACAGGGTGAATGAAGCTTTCTTT
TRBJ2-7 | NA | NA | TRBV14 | CASSPTKGYEQYF | TGTGCCAGCAGCCCTACAAAGGGGTACGAGCAGTACTTC
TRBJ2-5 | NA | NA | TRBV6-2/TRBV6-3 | CASSGPVFSGETQYF | TGTGCCAGCAGTGGGCCCGTTTTCTCCGGAGAGACCCAGTACTTC
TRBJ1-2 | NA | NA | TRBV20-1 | CSARSMYGYTF | TGCAGTGCTCGTTCTATGTATGGCTACACCTTC
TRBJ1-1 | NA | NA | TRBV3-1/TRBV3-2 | CASSQTGRIGGTEAFF | TGTGCCAGCAGCCAAACAGGACGTATAGGGGGAACTGAAGCTTTCTTT
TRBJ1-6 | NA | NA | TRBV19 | CASSSRQTSYNSPLHF | TGTGCCAGTAGTTCTCGACAGACCTCCTATAATTCACCCCTCCACTTT
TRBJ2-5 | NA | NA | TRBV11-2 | CASSPQLIQETQYF | TGTGCCAGCAGCCCCCAACTGATCCAAGAGACCCAGTACTTC
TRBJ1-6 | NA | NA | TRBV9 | CASSPRGGGSPLHF | TGTGCCAGCAGCCCCCGTGGGGGAGGGTCACCCCTCCACTTT
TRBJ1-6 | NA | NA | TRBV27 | CASSIGGRSPLHF | TGTGCCAGCAGCATAGGGGGACGGTCACCCCTCCACTTT
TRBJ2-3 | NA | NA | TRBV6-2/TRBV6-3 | CASSYSGQKYSLSTDTQYF | TGTGCCAGCAGTTACTCCGGACAGAAATATAGCCTCAGCACAGATACGCAGTATTTT
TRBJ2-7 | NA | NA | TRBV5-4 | CASSSAREIYEQYF | TGTGCCAGCAGCTCGGCGAGGGAAATATACGAGCAGTACTTC
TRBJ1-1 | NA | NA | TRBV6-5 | CASSYTGRGEAFF | TGTGCCAGCAGTTACACAGGGAGAGGTGAAGCTTTCTTT
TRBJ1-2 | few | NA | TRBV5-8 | CASSHLGPREGSYGYTF | TGTGCCAGCAGCCATTTGGGGCCAAGGGAGGGAAGCTATGGCTACACCTTC
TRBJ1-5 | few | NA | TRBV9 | CASSVDGSNQPQHF | TGTGCCAGCAGCGTAGATGGCAGTAATCAGCCCCAGCATTTT
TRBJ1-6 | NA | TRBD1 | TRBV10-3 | CAIGAGGDYNSPLHF | TGTGCCATAGGTGCAGGGGGAGACTATAATTCACCCCTCCACTTT
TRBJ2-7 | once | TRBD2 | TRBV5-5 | CASSLQGSGGASKYEQYF | TGTGCCAGCAGCTTGCAAGGTAGCGGGGGGGCGTCTAAATACGAGCAGTACTTC
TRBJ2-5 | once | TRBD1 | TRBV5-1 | CASSLGTGFGETQYF | TGCGCCAGCAGCCTGGGGACAGGGTTTGGGGAGACCCAGTACTTC
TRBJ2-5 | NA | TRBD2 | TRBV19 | CASSKTGLVKETQYF | TGTGCCAGTAGTAAAACGGGACTAGTAAAAGAGACCCAGTACTTC
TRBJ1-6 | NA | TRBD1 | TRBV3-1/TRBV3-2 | CASSHPGTGDSPLHF | TGTGCCAGCAGCCATCCCGGGACAGGAGATTCACCCCTCCACTTT
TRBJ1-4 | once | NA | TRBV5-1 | CASSLVGVGRNEKLFF | TGCGCCAGCAGCTTGGTAGGTGTGGGGCGGAATGAAAAACTGTTTTTT
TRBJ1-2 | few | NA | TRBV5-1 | CASTPLDLGHYGYTF | TGCGCCAGCACCCCACTCGATCTTGGGCACTATGGCTACACCTTC
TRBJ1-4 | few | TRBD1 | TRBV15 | CATSAGDSATNEKLFF | TGTGCCACCAGCGCCGGGGACAGTGCAACTAATGAAAAACTGTTTTTT
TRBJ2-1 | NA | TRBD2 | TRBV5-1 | CASSLAGNSYNEQFF | TGCGCCAGCAGCCTAGCGGGGAACTCCTACAATGAGCAGTTCTTC
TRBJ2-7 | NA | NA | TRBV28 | CASSDRLYEQYF | TGTGCCAGCAGCGACAGGCTCTACGAGCAGTACTTC
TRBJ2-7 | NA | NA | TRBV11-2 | CASSLEAYYEQYF | TGTGCCAGCAGCTTAGAGGCTTATTACGAGCAGTACTTC
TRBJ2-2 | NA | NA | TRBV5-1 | CASRGDTGELFF | TGCGCCAGCAGAGGGGACACCGGGGAGCTGTTTTTT
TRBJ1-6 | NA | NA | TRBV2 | CASKTWGSTYNSPLHF | TGTGCCAGCAAGACGTGGGGCTCTACCTATAATTCACCCCTCCACTTT
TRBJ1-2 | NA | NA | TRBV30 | CASSWDTYGYTF | TGTGCCTCCTCTTGGGACACTTATGGCTACACCTTC
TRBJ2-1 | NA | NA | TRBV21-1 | CASSKGVRVGNGDEQFF | TGTGCCAGCAGCAAAGGGGTGAGGGTTGGGAACGGGGATGAGCAGTTCTTC
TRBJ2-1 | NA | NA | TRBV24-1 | CATSNYQGTHNEQFF | TGTGCCACCAGCAATTACCAGGGGACGCACAATGAGCAGTTCTTC
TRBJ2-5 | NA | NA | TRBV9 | CASSVTGSETQYF | TGTGCCAGCAGCGTAACGGGGTCAGAGACCCAGTACTTC
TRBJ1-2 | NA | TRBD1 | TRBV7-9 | CASSTTGQPNYGYTF | TGTGCCAGCAGCACAACGGGACAGCCGAACTATGGCTACACCTTC
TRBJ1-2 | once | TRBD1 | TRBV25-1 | CASSVAGTGGRGYTF | TGTGCCAGCAGTGTAGCCGGGACAGGGGGACGTGGCTACACCTTC
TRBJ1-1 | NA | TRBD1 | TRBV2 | CASSPTGSSAFF | TGTGCCAGCAGTCCGACAGGGTCTTCAGCTTTCTTT
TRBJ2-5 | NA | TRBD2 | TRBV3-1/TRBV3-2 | CASSPPGLGRETQYF | TGTGCCAGCAGCCCTCCAGGACTAGGTCGGGAGACCCAGTACTTC
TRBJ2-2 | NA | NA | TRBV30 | CAWTGPNTGELFF | TGTGCCTGGACTGGGCCGAACACCGGGGAGCTGTTTTTT
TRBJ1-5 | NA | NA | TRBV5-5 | CASSLLGDSNQPQHF | TGTGCCAGCAGCTTGCTAGGGGATAGCAATCAGCCCCAGCATTTT
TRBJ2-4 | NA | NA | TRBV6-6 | CASSYGGSKNIQYF | TGTGCCAGCAGTTACGGGGGGTCCAAAAACATTCAGTACTTC
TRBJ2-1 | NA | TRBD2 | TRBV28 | CASASAPRGDNEQFF | TGTGCCAGCGCCTCAGCACCTCGGGGGGACAATGAGCAGTTCTTC
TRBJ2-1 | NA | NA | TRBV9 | CASSAGIPSGYNEQFF | TGTGCCAGCAGCGCCGGGATCCCATCGGGGTACAATGAGCAGTTCTTC
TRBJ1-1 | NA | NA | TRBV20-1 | CSASRGPSTEAFF | TGCAGTGCTAGTCGGGGTCCGAGCACTGAAGCTTTCTTT
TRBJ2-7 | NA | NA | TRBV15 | CATSTNRGYEQYF | TGTGCCACCAGCACGAATCGGGGGTACGAGCAGTACTTC
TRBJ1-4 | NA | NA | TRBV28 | CASSSDREKLFF | TGTGCCAGCAGCTCCGATCGGGAAAAACTGTTTTTT
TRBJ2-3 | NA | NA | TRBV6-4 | CAPKWTATSTDTQYF | TGTGCCCCCAAGTGGACAGCCACTAGCACAGATACGCAGTATTTT